This entry lists 15 T cell receptor beta chains sequenced from one sample in a study of post-analysis software for immune sequencing data. Findings of the study overall: In patients, 4 to 6 TRBV segments were more frequent than in controls, with TRBV5-6, TRBV5-1 and TRBV20-1 among them.

Sequencing libraries made from TCR beta cDNA carried unique molecular identifiers. TCRdb re-derived calls from the PCR reads in MiXCR, one entry per CDR3 protein. The table has 800,000 to 950,000 distinct CDR3 sequences, about 53% seen once. Antigen specificity for these receptors is unknown. The sequencing input was blood. These TCRs come from a girl aged 5 to 17 with multiple sclerosis.

The genes are TRBV20-1 and TRBJ1-2, with 7 bases that match TRBD1. Germline V gene lookup returns CDR1 DFQATT and CDR2 SNEGSKA (reference sequence). V was pared by 4 bases and J by 4 bases, with 12 bases of the junction left unmatched. The length of the CDR3 is 15 residues. In nucleotides, the CDR3 is TGCAGTGCTAAGGTTTTTACAGGGGCCCCCTATGGCTACACCTTC. It specifies CSAKVFTGAPYGYTF.

The CDR3 nucleotides read TGTGCCAGCAGCGTACAGGGACAGGGATACAATGAGCAGTTCTTC. It encodes CASSVQGQGYNEQFF. The V gene is TRBV9, the J gene TRBJ2-1; 9 positions match TRBD1. Germline V lookup: CDR1 SGDLS, CDR2 YYNGEE. The V gene end was trimmed by 1 base and the J gene end by 4 bases; junction bases not matched to a gene: 3. The CDR3 sequence is 15 residues long. Variable domain in full (rest from reference TRBV9 and TRBJ2-1): DSGVTQTPKHLITATGQRVTLRCSPRSGDLSVYWYQQSLDQGLQFLIQYYNGEERAKGNILERFSAQQFPDLHSELNLSSLELGDSALYFCASSVQGQGYNEQFFGPGTRLTVL.

This clonotype was seen a handful of times. The chain carries TRBV9 and TRBJ2-7, with D perhaps being TRBD1 or TRBD2 (5 bases each). CDR3 size: 16 residues. Trimming cost V 3 bases and J 1 base, with 17 bases left between them. CDR1 SGDLS and CDR2 YYNGEE come from the germline V gene. CDR3: CASSASLRGPSYEQYF. In nucleotides, the CDR3 is TGTGCCAGCAGCGCCTCCCTGAGGGGACCTTCCTACGAGCAGTACTTC.

The chain employs TRBV6-1 and TRBJ2-4; D might be TRBD1 or TRBD2, each matching 5 bases. The J call is doubtful: the DNA matches TRBJ2-7 better. CDR3 size: 13 residues. Germline V gene sequence: CDR1 MNHNS, CDR2 SASEGT. CDR3 in amino acids: CASSVWGYGEQYF. The DNA of the CDR3 is TGTGCCAGCAGTGTCTGGGGGTACGGCGAGCAGTACTTC.

The chain has TRBV10-3 and TRBJ1-6; D gene ambiguous. CDR3 length equals 14 residues. With 6 bases removed from V and 5 bases from J, the gap between germline ends came to 11 bases. The germline V gene has CDR1 ENHRY and CDR2 SYGVKD. DNA of the CDR3: TGTGCCATCAGCGGAACCGACAATAATTCACCCCTCCACTTT. Translated: CAISGTDNNSPLHF.

Worth noting for this clonotype: One end of the junction fails to match germline, which may point to a read error. The rearrangement joins TRBV7-9 to TRBJ2-5; either TRBD1 or TRBD2 may fit D (6 bases each). The CDR3 has 13 amino acids. Germline CDR1 SEHNR, CDR2 FQNEAQ (reference sequence). The CDR3 DNA is TGTGCCAGCAGCGTCGGGGGCCAAGAGGCCCAGTACTTC. Amino acid sequence: CASSVGGQEAQYF.

This clonotype was seen only a few times. This chain joins TRBV7-9 and TRBJ1-5, with 10 bases lining up with TRBD1. This CDR3 region has 14 residues. Per the germline V gene, CDR1 is SEHNR and CDR2 is FQNEAQ (reference sequence). V shed 5 bases, J shed 2 bases, and the junction held 0 bases outside the gene matches. CDR3 in DNA: TGTGCCAGCAGCGGACAGGGGGGCAATCAGCCCCAGCATTTT. It yields the protein CASSGQGGNQPQHF.

The CDR3 region is CATGQLQETQYF. The DNA of the CDR3 is TGTGCCACTGGACAGCTACAAGAGACCCAGTACTTC. The chain is built from TRBV10-3 and TRBJ2-5; D perhaps matches TRBD1 (6 bases). Looked up from germline, CDR1 is ENHRY and CDR2 is SYGVKD. The CDR3 contains 12 residues. Trimming shortened V by 10 bases and J by 2 bases, and 11 bases separated the two germline ends.

The chain has TRBV9 and TRBJ2-3; D could derive from TRBD1 or TRBD2 (5 bases each). The germline V and J ends were trimmed by 0 bases and 6 bases, with 11 bases remaining between them. The CDR3 totals 14 residues. From germline, CDR1 is SGDLS and CDR2 YYNGEE. CDR3 nucleotide sequence: TGTGCCAGCAGCGTAGGGGGGAAAGGGGATACGCAGTATTTT. The encoded protein is CASSVGGKGDTQYF.

This clonotype has more than one count but fewer than ten. The chain combines TRBV3-1 with TRBJ2-7, with 11 bases identical to TRBD1. Germline values: CDR1 LGHDT, CDR2 YNNKEL (reference sequence). J gave up 1 base and V 3 bases, and 2 bases lay outside the gene matches. The CDR3 runs to 15 residues. CDR3 in amino acids: CASSQGQGVSYEQYF. CDR3 coding DNA: TGTGCCAGCAGCCAGGGACAGGGGGTGTCCTACGAGCAGTACTTC.

In this sample, this clonotype turned up a few times. The rearrangement uses TRBV29-1 and TRBJ2-1, with 9 bases aligning to TRBD1. The CDR3 loop spans 15 amino acids. Germline lookup yields CDR1 SQVTM and CDR2 ANQGSEA. V shed 4 bases and J 7 bases; nucleotides not matched to a gene: 11. In nucleotides, the CDR3 is TGCAGCGTTGGTCCGGGACAGGGAGTCTTAAATGAGCAGTTCTTC. This sequence encodes CSVGPGQGVLNEQFF.

This chain links TRBV6-5 with TRBJ1-1; tentative D call: TRBD1 (5 bases). The germline V gene has CDR1 MNHEY and CDR2 SVGAGI. Trimming cost V 3 bases and J 4 bases, with 15 bases left between them. This CDR3 has 15 amino acids. CDR3 amino acids: CASSYLGRASTEAFF. DNA for the CDR3: TGTGCCAGCAGTTATTTGGGACGGGCGAGCACTGAAGCTTTCTTT.

The genes are TRBV14 and TRBJ2-1; D is unclear. Trimming cost V 3 bases and J 7 bases, with 16 bases left between them. The germline gives CDR1 SGHDN, CDR2 FVKESK. The CDR3 runs to 15 residues. CDR3 region: CASSHTTGSWNEQFF. For the CDR3, the DNA is TGTGCCAGCAGCCATACCACCGGGTCCTGGAATGAGCAGTTCTTC.

The CDR3 reads CATSRDRSWTDTQYF. CDR3 coding DNA: TGTGCCACCAGCAGAGATAGGAGTTGGACAGATACGCAGTATTTT. This chain connects TRBV15 to TRBJ2-3; D remains unclear. V was cut by 0 bases and J by 3 bases, with 10 bases left in between. Germline V CDR1 and CDR2: LNHNV, YYDKDF (reference sequence). The CDR3 loop spans 15 amino acids. Full variable domain (remainder filled in from reference TRBV15 and TRBJ2-3): DAMVIQNPRYQVTQFGKPVTLSCSQTLNHNVMYWYQQKSSQAPKLLFHYYDKDFNNEADTPDNFQSRRPNTSFCFLDIRSPGLGDTAMYLCATSRDRSWTDTQYFGPGTRLTVL.

The V call is TRBV25-1, the J call TRBJ2-7; D is uncertain. The CDR3 loop spans 15 amino acids. Per the germline V gene, CDR1 is MGHDK and CDR2 is SYGVNS. The V end lost 3 bases, the J end lost 9 bases, and 21 bases lay between the germline ends. In nucleotides, the CDR3 is TGTGCCAGCAGTGATCAACAGCTGACCCTACCGAGGCAGTACTTC. This translates into CASSDQQLTLPRQYF.